The entry below describes one T cell receptor beta chain. The identical CDR3 is also encoded by other nucleotide sequences in the sample. In the original analysis: Reference gene primer amplification gave estimated nucleated cell counts. Produced via immunoSEQ multiplex PCR; TCRdb's table is partial and in-frame only. Clone size and V and J calls were adopted from that table, with D and trimming inferred from the DNA. The repertoire holds 200,000 to 300,000 clones, with 80% to 90% as singletons. Individuals drawn from 20 to 30 US areas were about 18 to 95 years old. Cohorts were determined from participant-reported clinical history. The data stem from a study of blood T cell repertoires in COVID-19. Study at large: Sample material is recorded as cDNA or gDNA derived from T cells, B-cell-depleted T cells, or PBMCs.

The receptor comes from a woman aged 35 to 49 who had been exposed to COVID-19. What was sequenced was PBMCs or T cells enriched from blood (not recorded which).

CDR3 protein: CASSPGQGAYEQYF. CDR3 bases: TGTGCCAGCTCACCGGGACAGGGCGCCTACGAGCAGTACTTC. This chain connects TRBV18 to TRBJ2-7, with 9 positions matching TRBD1. V lost 3 bases to trimming and J lost 2 bases; unmatched junction nucleotides: 2. CDR3 length: 14 residues. Germline CDR1 reads KGHSH; CDR2 reads LQKENI.